A selection of T cell receptor beta chains follows, all from one sample in a study of blood T cell repertoires in COVID-19. Here immunoSEQ multiplex PCR was the method, and the copy in TCRdb shows in-frame clones only, minus some. The sample lists about 190,000 clones; under 90% were seen once. Sequencing was done on a sample of peripheral blood. All receptors derive from a human donor in a cohort sampled during active COVID-19. Both conserved end residues are part of each CDR3. The order of the fields is clone size, V gene, CDR3 protein. The size field is filled for only some rows; it gives once, few, many or a size class.

clone size: few
V gene: TRBV5-1
CDR3 protein: CASSFGQGREKLFF

clone size: .
V gene: TRBV7-6
CDR3 protein: CASSAGPSSGNTIYF

clone size: once
V gene: TRBV9
CDR3 protein: CASRRDMNYGYTF

clone size: .
V gene: TRBV7-9
CDR3 protein: CASSAGQGNTEAFF

clone size: .
V gene: TRBV6-5
CDR3 protein: CASSPAGIHEQYF

clone size: .
V gene: TRBV18
CDR3 protein: CASSSTLATNTGELFF

clone size: .
V gene: TRBV12-3/TRBV12-4
CDR3 protein: CASSWDRNQPQHF

clone size: once
V gene: TRBV12-5
CDR3 protein: CASGLKRGVADTIYF

clone size: .
V gene: TRBV7-6
CDR3 protein: CASSLVGDRAYTSTDTQYF

clone size: .
V gene: TRBV9
CDR3 protein: CASSPSSGGAYTQYF